The subject of this entry is one T cell receptor beta chain. Its antigen target is currently unknown. Base qualities are not at hand, and no much larger clone is one base apart. The donors were some 36 Caucasian individuals from Russia, aged 6 to 90 years, who were systemically healthy. Roughly 10 milliliters of peripheral blood were drawn from each donor into EDTA-treated Vacutainer tubes. Ficoll-Paque density-gradient centrifugation was used to isolate PBMCs, with at least 7 million obtained per sample. Total RNA, at least 5 micrograms per sample, was extracted from PBMCs with Trizol reagent. The percentages of naive CD45RAhigh/CD27high T cells were determined by flow cytometry on a PBMC aliquot from every donor. Libraries were constructed by 5' RACE. The listed sequencing device is Illumina HiSeq 2500. The second PCR ran for roughly 7 to 12 cycles and used a J-beta primer mix along with a sample-barcoded 5' primer. Each TCR beta cDNA molecule received a unique molecular identifier from a template-switch 5' adaptor carrying 12 random nucleotides. At least 3 million CDR3-containing paired-end reads were obtained from each sample. First-strand cDNA was synthesized from all RNA with the Mint cDNA synthesis kit, primed by a TRBC-specific oligonucleotide. Following uracil-DNA glycosylase treatment, a first 18-cycle PCR with universal primers M1SS and BC2_uni_R was performed on all cDNA. The authors' analysis ran thus. For normalization, 1 million high-quality reads were randomly selected from each sample, with every read carrying a distinct molecular identifier. Reads with shared molecular identifiers were discarded instead of being binned into consensus sequences. MiTCR, with a Q25 quality threshold and the strictest error-elimination algorithm, was used for CDR3 identification, clonotype clustering and error correction. Lower-bound total TCR beta diversity was estimated with a nonparametric unseen species model using Euler transformation. Using fastp trimming at Q25 and MiXCR clonotype assembly, TCRdb reanalyzed the public sequencing data and kept in-frame beta chains. Every CDR3 protein is listed once, alongside the most common genes and DNA of its rows. The V and J calls and clone size are TCRdb's, not the authors'. The sample table contains 890,000 or so distinct CDR3 sequences; only one count was recorded for about 62% of them. The ten most abundant clones make up about a quarter of the sample.

The cysteine opens and the phenylalanine closes a CDR3 of 14 amino acids. Just the 42-base CDR3 DNA is kept, in frame starting at base 1. V is reduced by 5 bases and J by 1 base, leaving a spacing of 12 bases between them. Based on the germline V gene, the CDR1 and CDR2 sequences are MNHNS and SASEGT. This sample is part of a study of blood T cells in healthy people across ages (dated by TCRdb to between 2015 and 2017). With regard to the full study: In model experiments, roughly one uniquely barcoded TCR beta cDNA molecule per two T cells was captured by template switching. To track age-related changes in TCR beta repertoire diversity, the study relied on deep sequencing normalized with unique cDNA molecular identifiers. To avoid experimental bias, donors of different ages were distributed randomly across sequencing lanes. Two additional independent replicas of 1 million unique cDNA reads from the same blood draw were analyzed for two donors (one aged 18 to 29 and one aged 80 or older). The donors were divided into four age groups: young (average around 16 years), middle-aged (approximately 39), aged (about 60) and long-lived (roughly 82). Beyond this particular receptor, the publication reports: Since profiling was done on bulk unsorted PBMCs, naive and antigen-experienced compartments could not be conclusively compared. The CMV infection status of donors was not known, potentially confounding age-related changes in expanded clonotypes. Compared with the aged group, the long-lived group had more naive CD4+ T cells, fewer expanded clones and increased TCR diversity, suggesting age selection. A strong correlation was found between observed TCR beta diversity and the percentage of naive T cells measured by flow cytometry. Estimates of total diversity based on one million sequenced T cells were regarded as lower bounds and as underestimates. As age increased, observed TCR beta diversity per million T cells dropped in a roughly linear way, and a significant reduction was already evident by age around 41.

The chain joins TRBV6-1 to TRBJ2-7; the D segment cannot be called with confidence. Sequencing was carried out using blood. The receptor's source is a man aged 25 to 40 in good health. The bases are TGTGCCAGCAGTTCATGGAGTGGATCCTACGAGCAGTACTTC. It translates as CASSSWSGSYEQYF.